This T cell receptor (beta chain) was recorded in a study of Ad26.COV2.S vaccination and SARS-CoV-2 variants (dated by TCRdb to 2020 to 2022). Notes on the research overall: Vaccine-arm donors came from COV1001, a multicentre, randomized, double-blind, placebo-controlled phase I-IIa trial of Ad26.COV2.S in healthy adults. Investigators remained blinded to trial group allocation during experiments and outcome assessment. Ad26.COV2.S was administered intramuscularly at a dose of 5x10^10 or 1x10^11 viral particles, either as one shot or as two shots given 56 days apart. Trial participants were randomized into five groups of five: low-dose or high-dose Ad26.COV2.S given once or twice, or placebo on both occasions. TCRbeta repertoire sequencing served as the tool for gauging how specific and how broad the SARS-CoV-2-reactive T cell receptors were following Ad26.COV2.S vaccination. A total of around 32 samples were included in the TCR-sequenced set, comprising 19 Ad26.COV2.S vaccine recipients, 5 placebo recipients and 8 SARS-CoV-2 convalescent individuals. General findings and caveats noted by the study authors: Higher spike-specific TCR breadth was observed in Ad26.COV2.S recipients than in placebo recipients (P = 0.0014). Non-spike TCR breadth was comparable between vaccine and placebo recipients, consistent with the vaccine containing only spike. The authors noted that the TCR breadth and depth analyses may have underestimated total T cell responses. Substantial breadth of spike-specific CD8+ and CD4+ T cell responses was reported after vaccination. The study was not powered to compare responses between vaccine doses or regimens.

Comment on this clone: Its binding antigen is unknown. Base qualities are not at hand, and no much larger clone is one base apart.

Interpreted using the paper, the treatment or condition label stands for: about 20 received Ad26.COV2.S at low or high dose, single or two shots; several received placebo; per-sample allocation not given. For vaccine and placebo recipients, repertoires were sequenced using samples collected on day 63 after the first injection. In Cohort 1b, roughly 26 adults aged 18-55 years were enrolled at a single site in Boston, USA, between 29 July and 7 August 2020. Ad26.COV2.S was a replication-incompetent adenovirus type 26 vector expressing a prefusion-stabilized SARS-CoV-2 spike protein from the original Wuhan strain. TCRbeta CDR3 regions were sequenced with the immunoSEQ Assay. After extraction, genomic DNA underwent amplification by bias-controlled multiplex PCR, followed by high-throughput sequencing. Per the source publication's procedure: Collapsing and filtering of sequences were performed to quantify the absolute abundance of each unique TCRbeta CDR3 region. T cell fraction was estimated by normalization of TCRbeta template counts to usable DNA, with usable DNA being measured through amplification of reference genes present in all nucleated cells. Repertoire TCRs were annotated as SARS-CoV-2-specific when V gene, CDR3 amino acid sequence and J gene were exactly matched to a known reactive TCR set. The reference SARS-CoV-2 TCR set came from MIRA and was filtered for enrichment in COVID-19-positive ImmuneCODE repertoires, removing public or cross-reactive TCRs. Drawing on the MIRA antigens, annotated TCRs were analysed further at the level of specific ORF or position within ORF. Breadth was defined as the number of annotated unique rearrangements divided by the total number of unique productive rearrangements, and depth was defined as the summed frequency of the annotated unique rearrangements. Two-sided Wilcoxon rank-sum tests were used to compare TCR breadth between groups. What TCRdb holds here is the immuneACCESS table cut down to in-frame rearrangements. Part of the clones is not present; checked against another copy, under half of the missing clones reflect an unresolved V gene, and the others are unexplained. V and J calls and clone size follow that table, whereas D and trimming were derived from the DNA. The sample records 380,000 or so clones, 86% of which are singletons. Around 11% of the sample comes from the top ten.

From the cysteine through the phenylalanine, the CDR3 covers 14 amino acids. Kept here is only the CDR3 DNA, which spans 42 bases and is read in frame from base 1. CDR1 and CDR2 are drawn from the germline V gene (reference sequence): PRHDT, FYEKMQ. Cut back by 5 bases and 5 bases, the V and J ends lie 14 bases apart. The specimen was peripheral blood, collected in a trial of Ad26.COV2.S vaccine versus placebo. The rearrangement combines TRBV13 with TRBJ2-3; TRBD2 might be the D gene, on 6 matching bases. The receptor was isolated from a person between 18 and 59 years old who received the Ad26.COV2.S COVID-19 vaccine or a placebo. The DNA reads as follows: TGTGCCAGCAGCCCCCAGCGGAGGGGAGATACGCAGTATTTT. Translated, it reads CASSPQRRGDTQYF.